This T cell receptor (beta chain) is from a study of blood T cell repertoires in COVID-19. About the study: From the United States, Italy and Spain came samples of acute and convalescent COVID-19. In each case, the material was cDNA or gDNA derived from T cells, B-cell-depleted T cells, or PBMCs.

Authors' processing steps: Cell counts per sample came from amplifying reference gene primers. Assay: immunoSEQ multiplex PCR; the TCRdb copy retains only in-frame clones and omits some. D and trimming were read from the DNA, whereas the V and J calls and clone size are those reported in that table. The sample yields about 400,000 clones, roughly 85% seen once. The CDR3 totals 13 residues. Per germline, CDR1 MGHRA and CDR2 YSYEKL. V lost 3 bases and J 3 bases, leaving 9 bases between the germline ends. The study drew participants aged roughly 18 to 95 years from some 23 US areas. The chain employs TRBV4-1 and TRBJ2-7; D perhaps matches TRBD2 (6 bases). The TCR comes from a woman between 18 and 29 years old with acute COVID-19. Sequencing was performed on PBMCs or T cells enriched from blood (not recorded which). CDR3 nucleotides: TGCGCCAGCAGCCACACCGGGGGCTACGAGCAGTACTTC. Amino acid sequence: CASSHTGGYEQYF.